Each of the 5 T cell receptor beta chains below was sequenced from the same sample in a study of blood T cells in healthy people across ages (dated by TCRdb to about 2015). Libraries were made using 5' RACE. The run used an Illumina HiSeq 2500. The second PCR ran for about 6 to 12 cycles and used a J-beta primer mix along with a sample-barcoded 5' primer. TCRdb trimmed public reads at Q25 via fastp, called clones via MiXCR and kept in-frame beta chains. CDR3 protein duplicates are merged, each entry listing the most common genes and DNA. A total of hundreds of thousands of distinct CDR3 sequences appear in this sample, approximately 50% of them only once. 30% to 45% of the sample comes from the top ten. Sequenced input: blood. These TCRs come from a man aged 55-75 years in good health.

The V call is TRBV4-1, the J call TRBJ2-4; the match to TRBD2 covers 8 bases. This CDR3 spans 17 amino acids. Germline CDR1 reads MGHRA; CDR2 reads YSYEKL. The ends lost 4 bases at V and 3 bases at J; junction bases unmatched: 11. CDR3 region: CASSRKLAVEDKNIQYF. The CDR3 DNA reads TGCGCCAGCAGCCGAAAACTAGCGGTGGAGGACAAAAACATTCAGTACTTC.

This clonotype turned up a few times. This rearrangement joins TRBV7-2 to TRBJ2-5, with 8 bases lining up with TRBD1. Losses at the gene ends were 5 bases for V and 5 bases for J; bases not matched to a gene: 7. Germline V gene sequence: CDR1 SGHTA, CDR2 FQGNSA. This CDR3 contains 14 residues. The CDR3 protein is CASSINTGGETQYF. CDR3 nucleotides: TGTGCCAGCAGCATTAATACAGGGGGTGAGACCCAGTACTTC.

This rearrangement joins TRBV20-1 to TRBJ2-5; possible D gene TRBD2, 6 bases. V was pared by 5 bases and J by 7 bases, with 23 bases between. Germline-derived CDR1 and CDR2 are DFQATT and SNEGSKA (reference sequence). The CDR3 covers 15 residues. CDR3 protein: CSAGTAWGDSGTQYF. DNA of the CDR3: TGCAGTGCTGGCACGGCCTGGGGGGATTCAGGGACCCAGTACTTC.

This sequence joins TRBV9 and TRBJ2-5; the match to TRBD1 covers 9 bases. V shed 0 bases, J shed 3 bases, and the junction held 3 bases outside the gene matches. The length of the CDR3 is 15 residues. In germline, CDR1 is SGDLS, CDR2 YYNGEE. CDR3 coding DNA: TGTGCCAGCAGCGTAGGTGACAGGGGGGAAGAGACCCAGTACTTC. Translation: CASSVGDRGEETQYF.

The genes are TRBV19 and TRBJ1-6, with TRBD1 as a possible D gene (6 bases). Germline CDR1 reads LNHDA; CDR2 reads SQIVND (reference sequence). V was pared by 5 bases and J by 10 bases, with 15 bases between. The CDR3 is 14 amino acids. The CDR3 here is CASSPGHWSSPLHF. CDR3 nucleotide sequence: TGTGCCAGTAGTCCGGGACACTGGAGCTCACCCCTCCACTTT.